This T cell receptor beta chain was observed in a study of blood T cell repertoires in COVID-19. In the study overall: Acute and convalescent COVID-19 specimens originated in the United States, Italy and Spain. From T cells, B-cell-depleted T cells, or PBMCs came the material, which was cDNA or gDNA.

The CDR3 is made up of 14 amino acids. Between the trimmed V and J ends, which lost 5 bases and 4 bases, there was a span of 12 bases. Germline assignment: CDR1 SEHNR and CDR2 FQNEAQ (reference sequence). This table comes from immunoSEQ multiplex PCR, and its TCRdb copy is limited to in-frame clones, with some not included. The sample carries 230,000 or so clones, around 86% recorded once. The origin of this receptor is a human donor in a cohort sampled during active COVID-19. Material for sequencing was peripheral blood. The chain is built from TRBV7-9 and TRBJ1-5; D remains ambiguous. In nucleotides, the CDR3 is TGTGCCAGCAGCCGAATCGGGAAAAATCAGCCCCAGCATTTT. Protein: CASSRIGKNQPQHF.